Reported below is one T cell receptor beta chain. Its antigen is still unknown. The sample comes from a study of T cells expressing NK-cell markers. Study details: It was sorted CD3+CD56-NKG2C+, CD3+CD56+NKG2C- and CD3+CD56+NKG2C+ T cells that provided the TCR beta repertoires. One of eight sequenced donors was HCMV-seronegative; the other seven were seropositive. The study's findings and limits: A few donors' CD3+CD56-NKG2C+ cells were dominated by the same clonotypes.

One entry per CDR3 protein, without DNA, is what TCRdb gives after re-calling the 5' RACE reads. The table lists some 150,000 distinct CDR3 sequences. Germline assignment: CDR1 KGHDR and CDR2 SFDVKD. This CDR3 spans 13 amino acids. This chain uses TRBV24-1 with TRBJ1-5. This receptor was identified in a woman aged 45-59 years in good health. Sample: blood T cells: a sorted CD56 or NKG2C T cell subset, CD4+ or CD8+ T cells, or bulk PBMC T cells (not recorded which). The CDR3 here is CATSLAVNQPQHF.